Listed below are T cell receptor beta chains from one sample, sequenced in a study of T-cell memory formation after mild COVID-19. MiXCR was run by TCRdb on the 5' RACE reads, yielding one entry per CDR3 protein. The repertoire holds approximately 99,000 distinct CDR3 sequences, with about a sixth as singletons. The specimen sequenced was PBMCs or a T cell subset sorted from them (not recorded which). The receptors shown here come from a man aged 18 to 29 who had mild COVID-19 (a few samples of this study predate the infection). Cell type and time point are not known. Both conserved end residues are part of each CDR3. Each record gives: D gene, J gene, V gene, clone size, CDR3 protein, CDR3 DNA. A D gene is named only where the DNA matches it firmly. Clone size is given for some rows only: seen once, a few or many times, or a class if the clone is expanded.

D gene: -
J gene: TRBJ2-3
V gene: TRBV12-3/TRBV12-4
clone size: few
CDR3 protein: CASSLGAGLLTDTQYF
CDR3 DNA: TGTGCCAGCAGTTTAGGGGCAGGGTTACTTACAGATACGCAGTATTTT

D gene: -
J gene: TRBJ1-3
V gene: TRBV7-2
clone size: -
CDR3 protein: CASSFGGGNTIYF
CDR3 DNA: TGTGCCAGCAGCTTCGGGGGTGGAAACACCATATATTTT

D gene: -
J gene: TRBJ1-5
V gene: TRBV2
clone size: -
CDR3 protein: CASSSVNEGGQPQHF
CDR3 DNA: TGTGCCAGCAGCAGTGTGAATGAGGGAGGTCAGCCCCAGCATTTT

D gene: -
J gene: TRBJ2-7
V gene: TRBV21-1
clone size: -
CDR3 protein: CASSTAGCSYEQYF
CDR3 DNA: TGTGCCAGCAGCACCGCGGGGTGTTCCTACGAGCAGTACTTC

D gene: -
J gene: TRBJ1-2
V gene: TRBV6-2/TRBV6-3
clone size: -
CDR3 protein: CASSYGFGQSNYGYTF
CDR3 DNA: TGTGCCAGCAGTTACGGGTTTGGACAGTCTAACTATGGCTACACCTTC

D gene: -
J gene: TRBJ2-3
V gene: TRBV29-1
clone size: few
CDR3 protein: CSVGEDTQYF
CDR3 DNA: TGCAGCGTCGGCGAGGATACGCAGTATTTT

D gene: -
J gene: TRBJ2-3
V gene: TRBV10-3
clone size: -
CDR3 protein: CASSYGATDTQYF
CDR3 DNA: TGTGCCTCATCGTACGGGGCCACAGATACGCAGTATTTT

D gene: -
J gene: TRBJ2-3
V gene: TRBV5-1
clone size: few
CDR3 protein: CASSLGRGTDTQYF
CDR3 DNA: TGCGCCAGCAGCCTGGGACGGGGAACAGATACGCAGTATTTT

D gene: -
J gene: TRBJ1-1
V gene: TRBV7-9
clone size: few
CDR3 protein: CASSANSGSEAFF
CDR3 DNA: TGTGCCAGCAGCGCAAACTCGGGCTCTGAAGCTTTCTTT

D gene: -
J gene: TRBJ2-1
V gene: TRBV12-3/TRBV12-4
clone size: -
CDR3 protein: CASSKISTSTRDYNEQFF
CDR3 DNA: TGTGCCAGCAGTAAAATCAGTACGTCGACCAGGGACTACAATGAGCAGTTCTTC

D gene: -
J gene: TRBJ2-5
V gene: TRBV7-2
clone size: few
CDR3 protein: CASSLVTDWAETQYF
CDR3 DNA: TGTGCCAGCAGCTTAGTAACGGATTGGGCAGAGACCCAGTACTTC

D gene: -
J gene: TRBJ1-1
V gene: TRBV7-9
clone size: -
CDR3 protein: CASRVPANTEAFF
CDR3 DNA: TGTGCCAGCAGGGTTCCAGCCAACACTGAAGCTTTCTTT

D gene: TRBD1
J gene: TRBJ1-4
V gene: TRBV9
clone size: -
CDR3 protein: CASSATGRNEKLFF
CDR3 DNA: TGTGCCAGCAGCGCGACAGGGCGAAATGAAAAACTGTTTTTT

D gene: TRBD1
J gene: TRBJ2-5
V gene: TRBV10-3
clone size: few
CDR3 protein: CATTGVGKTQYF
CDR3 DNA: TGTGCCACAACAGGGGTTGGAAAGACCCAGTACTTC

D gene: -
J gene: TRBJ2-7
V gene: TRBV11-1
clone size: few
CDR3 protein: CASSLGGTPYEQYF
CDR3 DNA: TGTGCCAGCAGCTTAGGAGGGACCCCCTACGAGCAGTACTTC

D gene: -
J gene: TRBJ1-6
V gene: TRBV30
clone size: few
CDR3 protein: CAWSRGDDSPLHF
CDR3 DNA: TGTGCCTGGAGTAGGGGAGACGATTCACCCCTCCACTTT

D gene: -
J gene: TRBJ2-2
V gene: TRBV2
clone size: few
CDR3 protein: CASSEAGAAGELFF
CDR3 DNA: TGTGCCAGCAGTGAAGCTGGGGCCGCCGGGGAGCTGTTTTTT

D gene: -
J gene: TRBJ1-2
V gene: TRBV28
clone size: -
CDR3 protein: CASSSGSQPYGYTF
CDR3 DNA: TGTGCCAGCAGTTCCGGCAGCCAGCCCTATGGCTACACCTTC

D gene: -
J gene: TRBJ2-2
V gene: TRBV25-1
clone size: few
CDR3 protein: CASSVRGANGELFF
CDR3 DNA: TGTGCCAGCAGTGTCCGGGGTGCGAACGGGGAGCTGTTTTTT

D gene: TRBD1
J gene: TRBJ2-2
V gene: TRBV5-1
clone size: -
CDR3 protein: CASSPLQGPNTGELFF
CDR3 DNA: TGCGCCAGCAGCCCCTTACAGGGGCCGAACACCGGGGAGCTGTTTTTT

D gene: TRBD1
J gene: TRBJ2-7
V gene: TRBV4-1
clone size: few
CDR3 protein: CASSLNPGTGIYEQYF
CDR3 DNA: TGCGCCAGCAGCCTAAACCCCGGGACAGGGATCTACGAGCAGTACTTC

D gene: -
J gene: TRBJ2-1
V gene: TRBV20-1
clone size: -
CDR3 protein: CSAPLAGFINEQFF
CDR3 DNA: TGCAGTGCCCCCCTGGCGGGGTTCATCAATGAGCAGTTCTTC

D gene: -
J gene: TRBJ1-6
V gene: TRBV7-4
clone size: few
CDR3 protein: CASSLGQGQSYNSPLHF
CDR3 DNA: TGTGCCAGCAGCTTGGGGCAGGGGCAGTCCTATAATTCACCCCTCCACTTT

D gene: TRBD1
J gene: TRBJ2-7
V gene: TRBV6-5
clone size: -
CDR3 protein: CASSYSKGGHEQYF
CDR3 DNA: TGTGCCAGCAGTTACTCGAAAGGGGGCCACGAGCAGTACTTC

D gene: TRBD1
J gene: TRBJ1-1
V gene: TRBV5-1
clone size: few
CDR3 protein: CASSLGDRGSFF
CDR3 DNA: TGCGCCAGCAGCTTGGGGGACAGGGGTTCTTTCTTT

D gene: -
J gene: TRBJ2-1
V gene: TRBV4-3
clone size: -
CDR3 protein: CASSSRWWGPKDDEQFF
CDR3 DNA: TGCGCCAGCAGCTCCCGTTGGTGGGGGCCCAAAGACGATGAGCAGTTCTTC

D gene: -
J gene: TRBJ2-1
V gene: TRBV6-2/TRBV6-3
clone size: -
CDR3 protein: CASSQQERPAGEQFF
CDR3 DNA: TGTGCCAGCAGCCAACAGGAACGACCAGCGGGTGAGCAGTTCTTC

D gene: -
J gene: TRBJ2-3
V gene: TRBV12-3/TRBV12-4
clone size: -
CDR3 protein: CASTQGGPSTDTQYF
CDR3 DNA: TGTGCCAGCACCCAGGGGGGGCCAAGCACAGATACGCAGTATTTT

D gene: -
J gene: TRBJ1-3
V gene: TRBV30
clone size: few
CDR3 protein: CAWTGPGNTIYF
CDR3 DNA: TGTGCCTGGACAGGCCCTGGAAACACCATATATTTT

D gene: TRBD1
J gene: TRBJ2-7
V gene: TRBV5-1
clone size: -
CDR3 protein: CASSSGTAFEQYF
CDR3 DNA: TGCGCCAGCAGCTCCGGGACAGCCTTCGAGCAGTACTTC

D gene: -
J gene: TRBJ1-6
V gene: TRBV7-2
clone size: few
CDR3 protein: CASSFQGFFSPLHF
CDR3 DNA: TGTGCCAGCAGCTTTCAAGGGTTCTTTTCACCCCTCCACTTT

D gene: -
J gene: TRBJ1-4
V gene: TRBV2
clone size: -
CDR3 protein: CASSGEGGEKLFF
CDR3 DNA: TGTGCCAGCAGTGGAGAGGGGGGCGAAAAACTGTTTTTT

D gene: -
J gene: TRBJ2-6
V gene: TRBV10-3
clone size: few
CDR3 protein: CAISESNSGANVLTF
CDR3 DNA: TGTGCCATCAGTGAGTCAAACTCTGGGGCCAACGTCCTGACTTTC

D gene: -
J gene: TRBJ1-3
V gene: TRBV5-1
clone size: -
CDR3 protein: CASSPQGRGSGNTIYF
CDR3 DNA: TGCGCCAGCAGCCCACAGGGTAGGGGTTCTGGAAACACCATATATTTT

D gene: -
J gene: TRBJ2-3
V gene: TRBV4-3
clone size: few
CDR3 protein: CASSPRVTDTQYF
CDR3 DNA: TGCGCCAGCAGCCCCCGCGTCACAGATACGCAGTATTTT

D gene: -
J gene: TRBJ1-1
V gene: TRBV5-1
clone size: few
CDR3 protein: CASSLVAGNKEAFF
CDR3 DNA: TGCGCCAGCAGCTTGGTTGCAGGGAATAAGGAAGCTTTCTTT

D gene: -
J gene: TRBJ2-3
V gene: TRBV2
clone size: many
CDR3 protein: CASSEPDTQYF
CDR3 DNA: TGTGCCAGCAGTGAACCAGATACGCAGTATTTT

D gene: TRBD2
J gene: TRBJ2-5
V gene: TRBV20-1
clone size: -
CDR3 protein: CSAARGAGGQETQYF
CDR3 DNA: TGCAGTGCCGCCAGGGGCGCGGGGGGCCAAGAGACCCAGTACTTC

D gene: -
J gene: TRBJ2-3
V gene: TRBV7-9
clone size: -
CDR3 protein: CASRGHRDGTDTQYF
CDR3 DNA: TGTGCCAGCAGAGGCCACAGGGACGGCACAGATACGCAGTATTTT

D gene: TRBD2
J gene: TRBJ2-5
V gene: TRBV20-1
clone size: few
CDR3 protein: CSAGTGGLETQYF
CDR3 DNA: TGCAGTGCTGGAACGGGGGGGCTGGAGACCCAGTACTTC

D gene: -
J gene: TRBJ2-1
V gene: TRBV6-2/TRBV6-3
clone size: once
CDR3 protein: CASSARGGAIRNEQFF
CDR3 DNA: TGTGCCAGCAGTGCGAGGGGGGGGGCCATTCGCAATGAGCAGTTCTTC

D gene: TRBD1
J gene: TRBJ2-5
V gene: TRBV28
clone size: -
CDR3 protein: CASSWGQGQETQYF
CDR3 DNA: TGTGCCAGCAGTTGGGGACAGGGTCAAGAGACCCAGTACTTC

D gene: -
J gene: TRBJ1-1
V gene: TRBV7-2
clone size: -
CDR3 protein: CASSPQRGNTEAFF
CDR3 DNA: TGTGCCAGCAGCCCACAACGTGGGAACACTGAAGCTTTCTTT

D gene: TRBD1
J gene: TRBJ2-2
V gene: TRBV7-9
clone size: many
CDR3 protein: CASSYRDRENTGELFF
CDR3 DNA: TGTGCCAGCAGTTACCGGGACAGGGAGAACACCGGGGAGCTGTTTTTT

D gene: -
J gene: TRBJ2-7
V gene: TRBV18
clone size: -
CDR3 protein: CASSQAGYEQYF
CDR3 DNA: TGTGCCAGTTCTCAGGCCGGCTACGAGCAGTACTTC

D gene: -
J gene: TRBJ1-2
V gene: TRBV12-3/TRBV12-4
clone size: few
CDR3 protein: CASSFGDNYGYTF
CDR3 DNA: TGTGCCAGCAGTTTTGGGGACAACTACGGCTACACCTTC

D gene: -
J gene: TRBJ2-3
V gene: TRBV20-1
clone size: few
CDR3 protein: CSARNIGKDTQYF
CDR3 DNA: TGCAGTGCTAGAAACATTGGTAAAGATACGCAGTATTTT

D gene: -
J gene: TRBJ2-3
V gene: TRBV5-1
clone size: -
CDR3 protein: CASSPRDFNTDTQYF
CDR3 DNA: TGCGCCAGCAGCCCCCGGGACTTCAACACAGATACGCAGTATTTT

D gene: TRBD2
J gene: TRBJ2-1
V gene: TRBV5-1
clone size: -
CDR3 protein: CASSLSSGDYNEQFF
CDR3 DNA: TGCGCCAGCAGCTTGTCTAGCGGGGACTACAATGAGCAGTTCTTC

D gene: -
J gene: TRBJ1-1
V gene: TRBV4-3
clone size: few
CDR3 protein: CASSSHGANTEAFF
CDR3 DNA: TGCGCCAGCAGCAGCCACGGTGCGAACACTGAAGCTTTCTTT

D gene: TRBD2
J gene: TRBJ2-1
V gene: TRBV4-2
clone size: -
CDR3 protein: CASSHSGGAYNEQFF
CDR3 DNA: TGTGCCAGCAGCCATAGCGGGGGGGCTTACAATGAGCAGTTCTTC

D gene: TRBD1
J gene: TRBJ1-5
V gene: TRBV4-1
clone size: -
CDR3 protein: CASSHGQGSNQPQHF
CDR3 DNA: TGCGCCAGCAGCCACGGACAGGGGAGCAATCAGCCCCAGCATTTT

D gene: TRBD1
J gene: TRBJ1-6
V gene: TRBV7-2
clone size: few
CDR3 protein: CASSPRTGDSPLHF
CDR3 DNA: TGTGCCAGCAGCCCTCGGACAGGGGATTCACCCCTCCACTTT

D gene: TRBD2
J gene: TRBJ2-3
V gene: TRBV27
clone size: many
CDR3 protein: CASSSPSGASTDTQYF
CDR3 DNA: TGTGCCAGCAGTTCCCCTAGCGGGGCTAGCACAGATACGCAGTATTTT

D gene: -
J gene: TRBJ1-5
V gene: TRBV20-1
clone size: few
CDR3 protein: CSAGPGAQPQHF
CDR3 DNA: TGCAGTGCTGGTCCGGGAGCTCAGCCCCAGCATTTT